These T cell receptor beta chains were read from a single sample in a study of CD8 T cells in Susac syndrome. From the immunoSEQ multiplex PCR reads, TCRdb called clonotypes with MiXCR, one entry per CDR3 protein. The sample carries under 200,000 distinct CDR3 sequences, approximately 95% recorded once. The sequenced material came from CD4+ T cells from PBMCs. These receptors were collected from a human donor with Susac syndrome. Both conserved end residues are part of each CDR3. Each record gives: D gene, V gene, J gene, clone size, CDR3 length, CDR3 protein, CDR3 DNA. D genes are given only for firm matches. For some rows the clone size is stated as once, few or many, or as a class when expanded; others skip it.

d_call: -
v_call: TRBV4-1
j_call: TRBJ1-2
clone_size: -
cdr3_length: 14
cdr3_aa: CASSQDWKNYGYTF
cdr3_nt: TGCGCCAGCAGCCAAGATTGGAAAAACTATGGCTACACCTTC

d_call: -
v_call: TRBV12-3/TRBV12-4
j_call: TRBJ1-5
clone_size: -
cdr3_length: 14
cdr3_aa: CASSASGGNQPQHF
cdr3_nt: TGTGCCAGCAGTGCTAGCGGTGGAAATCAGCCCCAGCATTTT

d_call: -
v_call: TRBV12-3/TRBV12-4
j_call: TRBJ1-5
clone_size: -
cdr3_length: 13
cdr3_aa: CASRQRGDQPQHF
cdr3_nt: TGTGCCAGCAGACAGAGGGGGGATCAGCCCCAGCATTTT

d_call: -
v_call: TRBV1
j_call: TRBJ1-1
clone_size: -
cdr3_length: 16
cdr3_aa: CTSSQDCRVGNTEAFF
cdr3_nt: TGCACCAGCAGCCAAGATTGCCGGGTGGGGAACACTGAAGCTTTCTTT

d_call: -
v_call: TRBV7-3
j_call: TRBJ2-5
clone_size: -
cdr3_length: 13
cdr3_aa: CASSFQGGETQYF
cdr3_nt: TGTGCCAGCAGCTTCCAGGGTGGTGAGACCCAGTACTTC

d_call: TRBD2
v_call: TRBV3-1
j_call: TRBJ2-7
clone_size: -
cdr3_length: 15
cdr3_aa: CASSPGTSGIYEQYF
cdr3_nt: TGTGCCAGCAGCCCCGGGACTAGCGGGATCTACGAGCAGTACTTC

d_call: -
v_call: TRBV20-1
j_call: TRBJ1-2
clone_size: -
cdr3_length: 13
cdr3_aa: CSALKGVIYGYTF
cdr3_nt: TGCAGTGCGCTTAAGGGGGTTATCTATGGCTACACCTTC

d_call: -
v_call: TRBV3-1
j_call: TRBJ1-6
clone_size: -
cdr3_length: 17
cdr3_aa: CASSQDSESSYNSPLHF
cdr3_nt: TGTGCCAGCAGCCAAGATTCGGAGAGCTCCTATAATTCACCCCTCCACTTT

d_call: -
v_call: TRBV2
j_call: TRBJ2-3
clone_size: -
cdr3_length: 13
cdr3_aa: CASSTPSTDTQYF
cdr3_nt: TGTGCCAGCAGTACACCTAGCACAGATACGCAGTATTTT

d_call: -
v_call: TRBV7-9
j_call: TRBJ1-1
clone_size: once
cdr3_length: 11
cdr3_aa: CASSLANEAFF
cdr3_nt: TGTGCCAGCAGCTTGGCGAATGAAGCTTTCTTT

d_call: TRBD1
v_call: TRBV3-1
j_call: TRBJ2-6
clone_size: -
cdr3_length: 17
cdr3_aa: CASSQGQGYTGANVLTF
cdr3_nt: TGTGCCAGCAGCCAAGGACAGGGATATACTGGGGCCAACGTCCTGACTTTC

d_call: TRBD1
v_call: TRBV7-3
j_call: TRBJ2-3
clone_size: -
cdr3_length: 16
cdr3_aa: CASSLSGTGRSDTQYF
cdr3_nt: TGTGCCAGCAGCTTAAGCGGGACAGGGAGAAGTGATACGCAGTATTTT

d_call: -
v_call: TRBV27
j_call: TRBJ2-2
clone_size: -
cdr3_length: 14
cdr3_aa: CASSSTPWAGELFF
cdr3_nt: TGTGCCAGCAGTTCGACCCCATGGGCCGGGGAGCTGTTTTTT

d_call: -
v_call: TRBV18
j_call: TRBJ1-2
clone_size: once
cdr3_length: 15
cdr3_aa: CASSPQVVSNYGYTF
cdr3_nt: TGTGCCAGCTCACCACAAGTCGTCTCGAACTATGGCTACACCTTC

d_call: TRBD1
v_call: TRBV20-1
j_call: TRBJ1-2
clone_size: -
cdr3_length: 17
cdr3_aa: CSARDRQDTGVYYGYTF
cdr3_nt: TGCAGTGCTAGAGACCGCCAGGACACAGGGGTTTACTATGGCTACACCTTC

d_call: TRBD1
v_call: TRBV20-1
j_call: TRBJ1-2
clone_size: -
cdr3_length: 12
cdr3_aa: CSAGDRRYGYTF
cdr3_nt: TGCAGTGCTGGGGACAGACGCTATGGCTACACCTTC

d_call: TRBD2
v_call: TRBV5-6
j_call: TRBJ2-1
clone_size: few
cdr3_length: 18
cdr3_aa: CASSLATSGVSSYNEQFF
cdr3_nt: TGTGCCAGCAGCTTGGCGACTAGCGGGGTGAGCTCCTACAATGAGCAGTTCTTC

d_call: -
v_call: TRBV4-3
j_call: TRBJ2-5
clone_size: -
cdr3_length: 13
cdr3_aa: CASSQETPGTQYF
cdr3_nt: TGCGCCAGCAGCCAAGAGACCCCGGGGACCCAGTACTTC

d_call: TRBD1
v_call: TRBV9
j_call: TRBJ2-7
clone_size: -
cdr3_length: 16
cdr3_aa: CASSPGGTGAYYEQYF
cdr3_nt: TGTGCCAGCAGCCCCGGAGGGACAGGGGCCTACTACGAGCAGTACTTC

d_call: -
v_call: TRBV11-1
j_call: TRBJ2-5
clone_size: -
cdr3_length: 15
cdr3_aa: CASSFESQREETQYF
cdr3_nt: TGTGCCAGCAGCTTTGAATCACAGCGAGAGGAGACCCAGTACTTC

d_call: -
v_call: TRBV4-1
j_call: TRBJ2-1
clone_size: -
cdr3_length: 16
cdr3_aa: CASSQVNLISYNEQFF
cdr3_nt: TGCGCCAGCAGCCAAGTAAACTTAATCTCCTACAATGAGCAGTTCTTC

d_call: -
v_call: TRBV4-2
j_call: TRBJ2-1
clone_size: -
cdr3_length: 15
cdr3_aa: CASSGELSSYNEQFF
cdr3_nt: TGTGCCAGCAGCGGCGAACTGAGCTCCTACAATGAGCAGTTCTTC

d_call: -
v_call: TRBV3-1
j_call: TRBJ2-5
clone_size: -
cdr3_length: 17
cdr3_aa: CASSPGRERDIRETQYF
cdr3_nt: TGTGCCAGCAGCCCAGGGAGGGAGCGGGACATCCGGGAGACCCAGTACTTC

d_call: TRBD2
v_call: TRBV3-1
j_call: TRBJ2-5
clone_size: once
cdr3_length: 15
cdr3_aa: CASSQEGRAWETQYF
cdr3_nt: TGTGCCAGCAGCCAAGAGGGGAGGGCATGGGAGACCCAGTACTTC

d_call: -
v_call: TRBV4-2
j_call: TRBJ1-4
clone_size: -
cdr3_length: 15
cdr3_aa: CASSQVGRRSEKLFF
cdr3_nt: TGTGCCAGCAGCCAAGTTGGGCGACGAAGTGAAAAACTGTTTTTT

d_call: TRBD2
v_call: TRBV20-1
j_call: TRBJ2-1
clone_size: -
cdr3_length: 14
cdr3_aa: CSAGTSGRASEQFF
cdr3_nt: TGCAGTGCCGGGACTAGCGGGAGGGCCTCTGAGCAGTTCTTC

d_call: TRBD1
v_call: TRBV19
j_call: TRBJ2-1
clone_size: once
cdr3_length: 13
cdr3_aa: CASTPTGGNEQFF
cdr3_nt: TGTGCCAGTACCCCGACAGGGGGCAATGAGCAGTTCTTC

d_call: TRBD1
v_call: TRBV30
j_call: TRBJ1-2
clone_size: once
cdr3_length: 13
cdr3_aa: CAWWTGPYYGYTF
cdr3_nt: TGTGCCTGGTGGACAGGACCATACTATGGCTACACCTTC

d_call: TRBD2
v_call: TRBV18
j_call: TRBJ2-5
clone_size: once
cdr3_length: 17
cdr3_aa: CASSPGMSGGSPETQYF
cdr3_nt: TGTGCCAGCTCACCCGGGATGAGCGGGGGAAGCCCAGAGACCCAGTACTTC

d_call: TRBD1
v_call: TRBV5-1
j_call: TRBJ1-1
clone_size: -
cdr3_length: 14
cdr3_aa: CASSPRDRDTEAFF
cdr3_nt: TGCGCCAGCAGCCCTCGGGACAGAGACACTGAAGCTTTCTTT

d_call: -
v_call: TRBV29-1
j_call: TRBJ1-1
clone_size: -
cdr3_length: 14
cdr3_aa: CSVADTTMNTEAFF
cdr3_nt: TGCAGCGTTGCGGATACCACCATGAACACTGAAGCTTTCTTT

d_call: -
v_call: TRBV6-5
j_call: TRBJ2-1
clone_size: -
cdr3_length: 16
cdr3_aa: CASSYSTSLGDGEQFF
cdr3_nt: TGTGCCAGCAGTTACTCGACGTCCTTAGGGGACGGCGAGCAGTTCTTC

d_call: TRBD1
v_call: TRBV6-5
j_call: TRBJ2-7
clone_size: -
cdr3_length: 14
cdr3_aa: CASKRTGPSYEQYF
cdr3_nt: TGTGCCAGCAAGCGGACAGGGCCGTCCTACGAGCAGTACTTC

d_call: -
v_call: TRBV30
j_call: TRBJ2-7
clone_size: once
cdr3_length: 13
cdr3_aa: CAWRRGSSYEQYF
cdr3_nt: TGTGCCTGGAGGCGCGGCAGCTCCTACGAGCAGTACTTC

d_call: -
v_call: TRBV5-1
j_call: TRBJ2-7
clone_size: once
cdr3_length: 14
cdr3_aa: CASSLGQASSEQYF
cdr3_nt: TGCGCCAGCAGCTTGGGACAGGCTTCCTCCGAGCAGTACTTC

d_call: TRBD2
v_call: TRBV20-1
j_call: TRBJ2-3
clone_size: -
cdr3_length: 15
cdr3_aa: CSVTPGLADTDTQYF
cdr3_nt: TGCAGTGTTACCCCGGGACTAGCGGACACAGATACGCAGTATTTT

d_call: TRBD1
v_call: TRBV29-1
j_call: TRBJ2-1
clone_size: -
cdr3_length: 14
cdr3_aa: CSVGRTGPDNEQFF
cdr3_nt: TGCAGCGTTGGTAGGACAGGTCCCGACAATGAGCAGTTCTTC

d_call: TRBD1
v_call: TRBV7-9
j_call: TRBJ2-1
clone_size: -
cdr3_length: 15
cdr3_aa: CASSHFGTGEHEQFF
cdr3_nt: TGTGCCAGCAGCCATTTCGGGACAGGGGAGCATGAGCAGTTCTTC

d_call: -
v_call: TRBV3-1
j_call: TRBJ1-2
clone_size: -
cdr3_length: 13
cdr3_aa: CASSWTAGLGYTF
cdr3_nt: TGTGCCAGCAGCTGGACCGCGGGGCTTGGCTACACCTTC

d_call: -
v_call: TRBV30
j_call: TRBJ2-1
clone_size: -
cdr3_length: 13
cdr3_aa: CAWSSRGENEQFF
cdr3_nt: TGTGCCTGGAGTTCCCGAGGGGAAAATGAGCAGTTCTTC

d_call: TRBD2
v_call: TRBV3-1
j_call: TRBJ2-1
clone_size: -
cdr3_length: 12
cdr3_aa: CASSPYSGSQFF
cdr3_nt: TGTGCCAGCAGCCCGTATAGCGGGTCGCAGTTCTTC

d_call: -
v_call: TRBV15
j_call: TRBJ2-7
clone_size: -
cdr3_length: 15
cdr3_aa: CATSRELADTYEQYF
cdr3_nt: TGTGCCACCAGCAGAGAACTAGCTGACACCTACGAGCAGTACTTC

d_call: -
v_call: TRBV5-1
j_call: TRBJ1-1
clone_size: -
cdr3_length: 12
cdr3_aa: CASSAGDTEAFF
cdr3_nt: TGCGCCAGCTCCGCGGGGGACACTGAAGCTTTCTTT

d_call: TRBD1
v_call: TRBV6-2/TRBV6-3
j_call: TRBJ2-5
clone_size: -
cdr3_length: 15
cdr3_aa: CASTLDRGAKETQYF
cdr3_nt: TGTGCCAGCACCCTCGACAGGGGGGCCAAAGAGACCCAGTACTTC

d_call: TRBD2
v_call: TRBV7-2
j_call: TRBJ2-3
clone_size: -
cdr3_length: 16
cdr3_aa: CASTLPAGGSPDTQYF
cdr3_nt: TGTGCCAGCACCCTTCCAGCGGGAGGGTCCCCAGATACGCAGTATTTT

d_call: -
v_call: TRBV6-2/TRBV6-3
j_call: TRBJ1-1
clone_size: -
cdr3_length: 13
cdr3_aa: CASKSDTYPGAFF
cdr3_nt: TGTGCCAGCAAATCAGACACCTACCCAGGAGCTTTCTTT

d_call: -
v_call: TRBV3-1
j_call: TRBJ1-1
clone_size: -
cdr3_length: 13
cdr3_aa: CASSQGPGGEAFF
cdr3_nt: TGTGCCAGCAGCCAAGGCCCGGGAGGTGAAGCTTTCTTT

d_call: TRBD2
v_call: TRBV13
j_call: TRBJ2-1
clone_size: -
cdr3_length: 17
cdr3_aa: CASEASGRINGNNEQFF
cdr3_nt: TGTGCCAGCGAGGCTAGCGGGAGAATCAATGGTAACAATGAGCAGTTCTTC

d_call: -
v_call: TRBV7-2
j_call: TRBJ1-6
clone_size: -
cdr3_length: 15
cdr3_aa: CASTKTVSYNSPLHF
cdr3_nt: TGTGCCAGCACCAAGACGGTCTCCTATAATTCACCCCTCCACTTT

d_call: TRBD2
v_call: TRBV18
j_call: TRBJ2-1
clone_size: -
cdr3_length: 14
cdr3_aa: CASLTSGSYNEQFF
cdr3_nt: TGTGCCAGCTTGACTAGCGGGTCATACAATGAGCAGTTCTTC

d_call: -
v_call: TRBV28
j_call: TRBJ1-5
clone_size: -
cdr3_length: 12
cdr3_aa: CASKTSNQPQHF
cdr3_nt: TGTGCCAGCAAGACGAGCAATCAGCCCCAGCATTTT

d_call: -
v_call: TRBV16
j_call: TRBJ1-5
clone_size: -
cdr3_length: 14
cdr3_aa: CASSQFGFGQPQHF
cdr3_nt: TGTGCCAGCAGCCAATTCGGGTTCGGTCAGCCCCAGCATTTT

d_call: TRBD1
v_call: TRBV15
j_call: TRBJ2-5
clone_size: -
cdr3_length: 14
cdr3_aa: CATSRDRSKETQYF
cdr3_nt: TGTGCCACCAGCAGGGACAGGAGTAAAGAGACCCAGTACTTC

d_call: TRBD2
v_call: TRBV2
j_call: TRBJ2-1
clone_size: once
cdr3_length: 16
cdr3_aa: CASRPRLAGGLDEQFF
cdr3_nt: TGTGCCAGCAGGCCCCGACTAGCGGGGGGGCTGGATGAGCAGTTCTTC

d_call: -
v_call: TRBV2
j_call: TRBJ2-5
clone_size: once
cdr3_length: 14
cdr3_aa: CASKIQGSIETQYF
cdr3_nt: TGTGCCAGCAAGATTCAGGGATCGATAGAGACCCAGTACTTC

d_call: TRBD2
v_call: TRBV28
j_call: TRBJ2-7
clone_size: once
cdr3_length: 16
cdr3_aa: CASSPPHSGATYEQYF
cdr3_nt: TGTGCCAGCAGCCCACCCCATAGCGGGGCAACCTACGAGCAGTACTTC

d_call: -
v_call: TRBV29-1
j_call: TRBJ2-4
clone_size: -
cdr3_length: 13
cdr3_aa: CSGSPSVDGIQYF
cdr3_nt: TGCAGCGGCAGCCCGTCAGTCGACGGCATTCAGTACTTC

d_call: -
v_call: TRBV20-1
j_call: TRBJ2-1
clone_size: -
cdr3_length: 14
cdr3_aa: CSASFDGSVHEQFF
cdr3_nt: TGCAGTGCTAGTTTCGACGGGAGTGTCCATGAGCAGTTCTTC